The 24 T cell receptor beta chains below were found in one sample sequenced in a study of neurological immune-mediated disorders. TCRdb reprocessed the 5' RACE reads via MiXCR and lists one record per CDR3 protein. The data contain around 70,000 distinct CDR3 sequences, 4% to 6% of them seen just once; the ten biggest clones take up about 8%. The sample taken for sequencing was PBMCs. These TCRs come from a man aged 18 to 30 with multiple sclerosis.

This clonotype was seen at least ten times. V usage is TRBV27 and J usage is TRBJ1-1, with D perhaps matching TRBD1 (5 bases). The CDR3 has 14 amino acids. CDR1 is MNHEY and CDR2 is SMNVEV in the germline V gene (reference sequence). V lost 4 bases and J 5 bases, leaving 14 bases between the germline ends. Here the CDR3 DNA reads TGTGCCAGCAGTTATGGGCAGGGAGGGACTGAAGCTTTCTTT. This encodes CASSYGQGGTEAFF.

This clonotype was seen a handful of times. With a much larger clone just one base away, this may be a read error. The V call is TRBV15, the J call TRBJ2-5; D possibly corresponds to TRBD2 (5 bases). Per the germline V gene, CDR1 is LNHNV and CDR2 is YYDKDF (reference sequence). V lost 1 base to trimming and J lost 2 bases, with 11 bases between them. The CDR3 length is 15 residues. The CDR3 DNA reads TGTGCCACCAGCAGAGCGGGAAAGGGACAAGAGACCCAGTACTTC. This sequence encodes CATSRAGKGQETQYF.

J is TRBJ2-1 and V is TRBV7-3; the D gene could be TRBD1 or TRBD2 (5 bases each). There are 13 residues in the CDR3. Per germline, CDR1 SGHTA and CDR2 FQGTGA. Trimming pared 5 bases from V and 7 bases from J, leaving 12 bases between. CDR3 protein: CASSPGTENEQFF. The CDR3, as DNA: TGTGCCAGCAGCCCCGGGACCGAGAATGAGCAGTTCTTC.

There are many counts of this clonotype. The rearrangement joins TRBV9 to TRBJ1-2, with a tentative D call TRBD1 (5 bases). CDR3 length equals 14 residues. Between the trimmed V and J ends, which lost 4 bases and 4 bases, there was a span of 14 bases. Germline V gene data show CDR1 as SGDLS and CDR2 as YYNGEE. The CDR3 region has the DNA TGTGCCAGCAGCCCCCAGGGAGGCCTCTATGGCTACACCTTC. Its translation: CASSPQGGLYGYTF.

This clonotype has more than one count but fewer than ten. This may come from a read error, since a much larger clone is one base off. The chain carries TRBV2 and TRBJ2-7, with no clear D. Germline lookup yields CDR1 SNHLY and CDR2 FYNNEI. V was cut by 4 bases and J by 2 bases, with 12 bases left in between. The CDR3 runs 14 residues. The CDR3 nucleotides are TGTGCCAGCAGTGGGTCTGGAATCACCTACGAGCAGTACTTC. It codes for CASSGSGITYEQYF.

For this clonotype: Given a much more abundant clone one base away, this may be a read error. The rearrangement uses TRBV5-6 and TRBJ2-3; no firm D call. V gave up 0 bases and J gave up 0 bases, with 2 bases separating them. This CDR3 has 13 amino acids. Germline V gene lookup returns CDR1 SGHDT and CDR2 YYEEEE. CDR3 amino acids: CASSLESTDTQYF. CDR3 nucleotides: TGTGCCAGCAGCTTGGAAAGCACAGATACGCAGTATTTT.

The chain couples TRBV10-3 to TRBJ1-1, with 9 bases aligning to TRBD1. CDR3 length: 14 residues. The germline V gene has CDR1 ENHRY and CDR2 SYGVKD. After removal of 5 bases from V and 5 bases from J, the junction contained 6 bases not matched to a gene. The CDR3 is CAISIDRGVTEAFF. CDR3 sequence (DNA): TGTGCCATCAGTATTGACAGGGGGGTGACTGAAGCTTTCTTT.

This clonotype has at least ten counts. This chain links TRBV6-5 with TRBJ1-1, with D possibly being TRBD1 (5 bases). The CDR3 is made up of 14 amino acids. CDR1 and CDR2 (germline): MNHEY, SVGAGI. V gave up 0 bases and J gave up 1 base, with 6 bases separating them. CDR3 DNA: TGTGCCAGCAGTTACTCAGGGGCGAACACTGAAGCTTTCTTT. As protein: CASSYSGANTEAFF.

On this clonotype itself: Because the CDR3 is missing its conserved closing phenylalanine or tryptophan, this is likely a read error. The chain uses TRBV7-2 and TRBJ1-6; D is unresolved. The V end lost 5 bases, the J end lost 5 bases, and 7 bases lay between the germline ends. The germline CDR1 and CDR2 sequences are SGHTA and FQGNSA. This CDR3 comprises 13 residues. The CDR3 DNA reads as TGTGCCAGCAGCCGTAAGCATAATTCACCCCTCCACATT. It translates to CASSRKHNSPLHI.

This clonotype was seen repeatedly, ten times or more. This rearrangement joins TRBV29-1 to TRBJ2-2; tentative D call: TRBD1 (6 bases). The CDR3 is made up of 12 amino acids. Germline V lookup: CDR1 SQVTM, CDR2 ANQGSEA. V shed 4 bases and J shed 4 bases, with 7 bases lying between them. CDR3 amino acids: CSVGRGTGELFF. CDR3 bases: TGCAGCGTTGGCAGGGGCACCGGGGAGCTGTTTTTT.

This clonotype was seen repeatedly, ten times or more. This chain uses TRBV5-1 with TRBJ2-5; 11 bases line up with TRBD1. The CDR3 runs 14 residues. V dropped 4 bases and J dropped 7; count of bases not matched to a gene: 6. Germline CDR1 is SGHRS and CDR2 is YFSETQ. As DNA, the CDR3 is TGCGCCAGCAGCCGGACAGGGGGCGAGGGGACCCAGTACTTC. Translating gives CASSRTGGEGTQYF.

This clonotype was found many times. This rearrangement joins TRBV20-1 to TRBJ1-1; 8 nucleotides align to TRBD1. The CDR3 sequence is 15 residues long. CDR1 is DFQATT and CDR2 is SNEGSKA in the germline V gene (reference sequence). With 2 bases clipped from V and 0 bases from J, the junction kept 5 bases outside the gene matches. This CDR3 reads CSARRHRGMNTEAFF. The CDR3 DNA sequence: TGCAGTGCTAGACGCCACAGGGGGATGAACACTGAAGCTTTCTTT.

The table lists this clonotype with many counts. The chain employs TRBV7-3 and TRBJ2-2, with D hard to call. The CDR3 is made up of 17 amino acids. CDR1 and CDR2 (germline): SGHTA, FQGTGA. V gave up 1 base and J gave up 1 base, with 13 bases separating them. The CDR3 reads CASSLNSVGLNTGELFF. CDR3 coding DNA: TGTGCCAGCAGCTTAAATTCTGTAGGGCTGAACACCGGGGAGCTGTTTTTT. Looking up the rest from reference TRBV7-3 and TRBJ2-2 gives the full variable domain: GAGVSQTPSNKVTEKGKYVELRCDPISGHTALYWYRQSLGQGPEFLIYFQGTGAADDSGLPNDRFFAVRPEGSVSTLKIQRTERGDSAVYLCASSLNSVGLNTGELFFGEGSRLTVL.

This clonotype was counted at least ten times. The CDR3 nucleotides read TGCGCCAGCAGCTTGGTGGGACAACAGTATTTT. Its protein is CASSLVGQQYF. This sequence joins TRBV5-1 and TRBJ2-3; TRBD1 is a possible D gene (6 bases). Germline V lookup: CDR1 SGHRS, CDR2 YFSETQ. The CDR3 covers 11 residues. The germline V and J ends were trimmed by 0 bases and 12 bases, with 8 bases remaining between them.

This clonotype was observed many times. The rearrangement joins TRBV5-1 to TRBJ2-7, with D perhaps matching TRBD1 (6 bases). Germline values: CDR1 SGHRS, CDR2 YFSETQ. Trimming pared 8 bases from V and 0 bases from J, leaving 18 bases between. The CDR3 runs 15 residues. The CDR3 sequence is CASAGTGRSSYEQYF. For the CDR3, the DNA is TGCGCCAGTGCAGGAACAGGGCGGAGCTCCTACGAGCAGTACTTC.

At least ten counts were recorded for this clonotype. The J gene is TRBJ2-2, the V gene TRBV5-6, with D maybe TRBD2 (6 bases). Germline V CDR1 and CDR2: SGHDT, YYEEEE. This CDR3 region has 17 residues. The V gene lost 2 bases and the J gene lost 0 bases, with 14 bases spanning the gap. CDR3 amino acids: CASSLYGLSTNTGELFF. DNA for the CDR3: TGTGCCAGCAGCTTATATGGACTATCCACGAACACCGGGGAGCTGTTTTTT.

There are many counts of this clonotype. The CDR3, as DNA: TGTGCCAGCAGTCAGGGACAGGCTATGGGCGAGCAGTACTTC. Translated: CASSQGQAMGEQYF. The chain uses TRBV28 and TRBJ2-7, with 8 bases lining up with TRBD1. The CDR3 is 14 residues long. The junction had 9 bases not matched to a gene; V was cut back by 5 bases and J by 6 bases. Germline V lookup: CDR1 MDHEN, CDR2 SYDVKM.

This clonotype showed up many times. The chain is built from TRBV20-1 and TRBJ2-3; 7 bases fit TRBD2. The CDR3 is made up of 18 amino acids. V trimming: 6 bases; J trimming: 0 bases; junction bases outside the gene matches: 18. Germline lookup yields CDR1 DFQATT and CDR2 SNEGSKA (reference sequence). The CDR3 reads CSAPGLLAQITSTDTQYF. The CDR3 bases are TGCAGTGCCCCGGGACTATTGGCTCAAATTACTAGCACAGATACGCAGTATTTT.

The sample holds many counts of this clonotype. V usage is TRBV5-1 and J usage is TRBJ2-1, with TRBD1 matching over 9 bases. The germline V gene encodes CDR1 SGHRS and CDR2 YFSETQ. The CDR3 loop spans 14 amino acids. V shed 4 bases, J shed 5 bases, and the junction held 4 bases outside the gene matches. DNA for the CDR3: TGCGCCAGCAGCACTTGGACAGGGGACAATGAGCAGTTCTTC. It translates to CASSTWTGDNEQFF.

To note about this clonotype: The junction does not match germline at one end; this may be a read error. V usage is TRBV2 and J usage is TRBJ2-7, with D unresolved. In germline, CDR1 is SNHLY, CDR2 FYNNEI. The CDR3 is 10 residues long. Here the CDR3 reads CARSEKWQYF. CDR3 nucleotide sequence: TGTGCCAGAAGTGAAAAGTGGCAGTACTTC.

A note on this clonotype: A read error is possible here, since a much larger clone lies one base away. This chain connects TRBV12-3 or TRBV12-4 to TRBJ2-7, with D hard to call. Trimming pared 2 bases from V and 7 bases from J, leaving 9 bases between. There are 12 residues in the CDR3. The chain's CDR3 is CASSLTVEEQYF. The DNA for the CDR3 is TGTGCCAGCAGTTTAACAGTCGAAGAGCAGTACTTC.

This clonotype was found many times. V is TRBV12-3 or TRBV12-4 and J is TRBJ2-1; D is perhaps TRBD1 or TRBD2 (6 bases each). The CDR3 covers 18 residues. Trimming left V 0 bases short and J 6 bases short, with 21 bases between. The CDR3 region has the DNA TGTGCCAGCAGTTTAGCGCTCAGTCCAGGGGAGGATGGCAATGAGCAGTTCTTC. It codes for CASSLALSPGEDGNEQFF.

The sample holds many counts of this clonotype. The chain carries TRBV5-5 and TRBJ1-5, with TRBD1 as a possible D gene (6 bases). Germline-derived CDR1 and CDR2 are SGHKS and YYEKEE (reference sequence). V was pared by 1 base and J by 2 bases, with 13 bases between. The CDR3 runs 16 residues. The CDR3 here is CASSLTLGGRNQPQHF. CDR3 DNA: TGTGCCAGCAGCTTGACACTCGGGGGGCGCAATCAGCCCCAGCATTTT.

The gene calls are TRBV4-1 and TRBJ1-1; D is unresolved. V lost 2 bases to trimming and J lost 3 bases, with 10 bases between them. Germline loops: CDR1 MGHRA, CDR2 YSYEKL. The CDR3 has 14 residues. The CDR3 spells CASSQSSLDTEAFF. The CDR3 region has the DNA TGCGCCAGCAGCCAAAGTTCTTTGGACACTGAAGCTTTCTTT.